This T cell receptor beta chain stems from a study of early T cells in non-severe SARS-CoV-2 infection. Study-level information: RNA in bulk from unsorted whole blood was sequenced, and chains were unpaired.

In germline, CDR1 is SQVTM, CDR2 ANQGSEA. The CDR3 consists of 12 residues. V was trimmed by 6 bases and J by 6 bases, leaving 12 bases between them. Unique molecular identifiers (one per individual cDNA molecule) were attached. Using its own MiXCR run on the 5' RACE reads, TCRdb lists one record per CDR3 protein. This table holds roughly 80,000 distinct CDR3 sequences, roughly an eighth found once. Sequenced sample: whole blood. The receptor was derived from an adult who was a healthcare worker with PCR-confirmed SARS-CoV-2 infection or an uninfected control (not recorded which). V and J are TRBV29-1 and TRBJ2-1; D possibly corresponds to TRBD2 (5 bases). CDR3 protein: CSVGPEGNEQFF. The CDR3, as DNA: TGCAGCGTCGGGCCCGAGGGCAATGAGCAGTTCTTC.